This is a list of T cell receptor beta chains from one sample in a study of cytomegalovirus exposure and HLA in healthy donors. The table came from immunoSEQ multiplex PCR; TCRdb's copy has only in-frame clones and leaves some out. The table has 100,000 to 150,000 clones, approximately 95% seen once. Material: PBMCs. The receptors derive from a man aged 18 to 35 in good health and CMV-seronegative. Both conserved end residues are part of each CDR3. The D gene is left open where the match is weak. For some rows the clone size is stated as once, few or many, or as a class when expanded; others skip it.

V gene: TRBV27
J gene: TRBJ2-7
D gene: TRBD2
clone size: -
CDR3 DNA: TGTGCCAGCAGCCCGGTGGCTAGCGGGAGTCCCCCCTCCTACGAGCAGTACTTC
CDR3 protein: CASSPVASGSPPSYEQYF

V gene: TRBV19
J gene: TRBJ1-2
D gene: -
clone size: -
CDR3 DNA: TGTGCCAGTAGTTACCAGGGTAACTATGGCTACACCTTC
CDR3 protein: CASSYQGNYGYTF

V gene: TRBV18
J gene: TRBJ1-5
D gene: -
clone size: -
CDR3 DNA: TGTGCCAGCTCAGATTGGACAGACAATCAGCCCCAGCATTTT
CDR3 protein: CASSDWTDNQPQHF

V gene: TRBV27
J gene: TRBJ1-2
D gene: -
clone size: -
CDR3 DNA: TGTGCCAGCGGGGCGAGGTGGCACCGAGACTATGGCTACACCTTC
CDR3 protein: CASGARWHRDYGYTF

V gene: TRBV30
J gene: TRBJ1-1
D gene: -
clone size: -
CDR3 DNA: TGTGCCTGGAGTGTAGGACAGAACACTGAAGCTTTCTTT
CDR3 protein: CAWSVGQNTEAFF

V gene: TRBV4-1
J gene: TRBJ1-2
D gene: -
clone size: -
CDR3 DNA: TGCGCCAGCAGCCAAGATCCAGGGTCCCGCTACACCTTC
CDR3 protein: CASSQDPGSRYTF

V gene: TRBV5-1
J gene: TRBJ1-2
D gene: -
clone size: few
CDR3 DNA: TGCGCCAGCAGCTTGACACAGGGTAACTATGGCTACACCTTC
CDR3 protein: CASSLTQGNYGYTF

V gene: TRBV15
J gene: TRBJ1-2
D gene: -
clone size: -
CDR3 DNA: TGTGCCACCAGCAGAGACCCCGCCGGGAACTATGGCTACACCTTC
CDR3 protein: CATSRDPAGNYGYTF

V gene: TRBV27
J gene: TRBJ2-7
D gene: -
clone size: -
CDR3 DNA: TGTGCCAGCAGTTTACGCGGGTTTGGCGAGCAGTACTTC
CDR3 protein: CASSLRGFGEQYF

V gene: TRBV21-1
J gene: TRBJ2-7
D gene: -
clone size: -
CDR3 DNA: TGTCCGGGGACTACCTCCTACGAGCAGTACTTC
CDR3 protein: CPGTTSYEQYF

V gene: TRBV4-3
J gene: TRBJ2-7
D gene: -
clone size: -
CDR3 DNA: TGCGCCAGCAGCCAAGATTTTAGGAGGGACCGCGCAGTCCACGAGCAGTACTTC
CDR3 protein: CASSQDFRRDRAVHEQYF

V gene: TRBV28
J gene: TRBJ2-7
D gene: TRBD1
clone size: -
CDR3 DNA: TGTGCCAGCAGTTTTAACCCAACAGGGGTAGGCGAGCAGTACTTC
CDR3 protein: CASSFNPTGVGEQYF

V gene: TRBV7-3
J gene: TRBJ2-1
D gene: TRBD1
clone size: -
CDR3 DNA: TGTGCCAGCAGCCTCCGGACAGGGGCCGGGAATGAGCAGTTCTTC
CDR3 protein: CASSLRTGAGNEQFF

V gene: TRBV5-6
J gene: TRBJ2-7
D gene: -
clone size: -
CDR3 DNA: TGTGCCAGCAGTCCAGGACAATACGAGCAGTACTTC
CDR3 protein: CASSPGQYEQYF

V gene: TRBV5-6
J gene: TRBJ2-3
D gene: -
clone size: -
CDR3 DNA: TGTGCCAGCAGCTTGGTGCGACAGCCAACTCCCACAGATACGCAGTATTTT
CDR3 protein: CASSLVRQPTPTDTQYF

V gene: TRBV7-8
J gene: TRBJ1-1
D gene: -
clone size: once
CDR3 DNA: TGTGCCAGCAGCCCCGGATCAGGGAACACTGAAGCTTTCTTT
CDR3 protein: CASSPGSGNTEAFF

V gene: TRBV5-1
J gene: TRBJ2-3
D gene: -
clone size: -
CDR3 DNA: TGCGCCAGCAGCTTGGGCGGGGACCGGGTCGCAGATACGCAGTATTTT
CDR3 protein: CASSLGGDRVADTQYF

V gene: TRBV7-3
J gene: TRBJ2-7
D gene: -
clone size: -
CDR3 DNA: TGTGCCAGCAGCGGACAGTCCTACGAGCAGTACTTC
CDR3 protein: CASSGQSYEQYF

V gene: TRBV7-8
J gene: TRBJ2-1
D gene: TRBD2
clone size: once
CDR3 DNA: TGTGCCAGCAGCACACTAGCGGGAGGGCCAAACGAGCAGTTCTTC
CDR3 protein: CASSTLAGGPNEQFF

V gene: TRBV11-3
J gene: TRBJ2-7
D gene: TRBD1
clone size: -
CDR3 DNA: TGTGCCAGCAGCGCCGGGGACAGGGGCGTCCTAAGATCCTACGAGCAGTACTTC
CDR3 protein: CASSAGDRGVLRSYEQYF

V gene: TRBV7-8
J gene: TRBJ1-2
D gene: -
clone size: -
CDR3 DNA: TGTGCCAGCAGCTTAGACCTCGGTGGCTACACCTTC
CDR3 protein: CASSLDLGGYTF

V gene: TRBV18
J gene: TRBJ1-3
D gene: -
clone size: -
CDR3 DNA: TGTGCCAGCTCGGCTCCTGCTGGAAACACCATATATTTT
CDR3 protein: CASSAPAGNTIYF

V gene: TRBV5-6
J gene: TRBJ2-7
D gene: -
clone size: -
CDR3 DNA: TGTGCCACCGAAAAAATGCCTACCGACGAGCAGTACTTC
CDR3 protein: CATEKMPTDEQYF

V gene: TRBV7-9
J gene: TRBJ2-3
D gene: TRBD2
clone size: -
CDR3 DNA: TGTGCCAGCAGCCCTACGACTAGCAGAAGCACAGATACGCAGTATTTT
CDR3 protein: CASSPTTSRSTDTQYF

V gene: TRBV15
J gene: TRBJ2-5
D gene: -
clone size: once
CDR3 DNA: TGTGCCACCAGCAGAGATCCGAAGCCAATGTACCAAGAGACCCAGTACTTC
CDR3 protein: CATSRDPKPMYQETQYF

V gene: TRBV28
J gene: TRBJ2-5
D gene: TRBD2
clone size: -
CDR3 DNA: TGTGCCAGCAGTTTAACAATTTTCGGCGGGAGGGCGGGGGAGACCCAGTACTTC
CDR3 protein: CASSLTIFGGRAGETQYF

V gene: TRBV27
J gene: TRBJ2-3
D gene: TRBD2
clone size: -
CDR3 DNA: TGTGCCAGCAGCGAGGACGGGAGGGGTAGCACAGATACGCAGTATTTT
CDR3 protein: CASSEDGRGSTDTQYF

V gene: TRBV18
J gene: TRBJ2-7
D gene: TRBD2
clone size: -
CDR3 DNA: TGTGCCAGCTCACCCCCGGGACTAGCGGGAGGGACCACCTACGAGCAGTACTTC
CDR3 protein: CASSPPGLAGGTTYEQYF

V gene: TRBV6-5
J gene: TRBJ2-3
D gene: -
clone size: -
CDR3 DNA: TGTGCCAGCAGCCTCGGACCCGGCGGGGATACGCAGTATTTT
CDR3 protein: CASSLGPGGDTQYF

V gene: TRBV30
J gene: TRBJ1-2
D gene: -
clone size: -
CDR3 DNA: TGTGCCTGGAGTCGCGCGAACTATGGCTACACCTTC
CDR3 protein: CAWSRANYGYTF

V gene: TRBV5-4
J gene: TRBJ2-1
D gene: -
clone size: -
CDR3 DNA: TGTGCCAGCAGCTTGGCTGGGGCGCGGGAGCAGTTCTTC
CDR3 protein: CASSLAGAREQFF

V gene: TRBV14
J gene: TRBJ1-1
D gene: TRBD1
clone size: -
CDR3 DNA: TGTGCCAGCAGCAACAGGGGTAGCACTGAAGCTTTCTTT
CDR3 protein: CASSNRGSTEAFF

V gene: TRBV18
J gene: TRBJ2-7
D gene: TRBD1
clone size: -
CDR3 DNA: TGTGCCAGCTCACCCAACCCGGGACAGCCCCTACCAGAGCAGTACTTC
CDR3 protein: CASSPNPGQPLPEQYF

V gene: TRBV28
J gene: TRBJ2-5
D gene: -
clone size: -
CDR3 DNA: TGTGCCAGCAGCGTACAAGAGACCCAGTACTTC
CDR3 protein: CASSVQETQYF

V gene: TRBV7-9
J gene: TRBJ1-4
D gene: -
clone size: -
CDR3 DNA: TGTGCCAGCAGCTACTTATTGGGAGATAATGAAAAACTGTTTTTT
CDR3 protein: CASSYLLGDNEKLFF

V gene: TRBV29-1
J gene: TRBJ1-2
D gene: -
clone size: -
CDR3 DNA: TGCAGCGTTGGGGGGCTGGGACGGGGCGCCCGACACTATGGCTACACCTTC
CDR3 protein: CSVGGLGRGARHYGYTF

V gene: TRBV19
J gene: TRBJ2-7
D gene: TRBD2
clone size: -
CDR3 DNA: TGTGCCAGTAGCCTATGGACTAGCGGGAGGGCCTACGAGCAGTACTTC
CDR3 protein: CASSLWTSGRAYEQYF

V gene: TRBV27
J gene: TRBJ2-2
D gene: -
clone size: -
CDR3 DNA: TGTGCCAGCAGTTTCCAGAACACCGGGGAGCTGTTTTTT
CDR3 protein: CASSFQNTGELFF

V gene: TRBV7-2
J gene: TRBJ2-7
D gene: TRBD2
clone size: -
CDR3 DNA: TGTGCCAGCAGCTTAAGAGCGGGAGGGCCTACCGCCGAGCAGTACTTC
CDR3 protein: CASSLRAGGPTAEQYF

V gene: TRBV6-1
J gene: TRBJ1-5
D gene: -
clone size: -
CDR3 DNA: TGTGCCAGCAGTGACCTCGGACTCTTGGGGGGGTATAGCAATCAGCCCCAGCATTTT
CDR3 protein: CASSDLGLLGGYSNQPQHF

V gene: TRBV4-1
J gene: TRBJ1-1
D gene: -
clone size: -
CDR3 DNA: TGCGCCAGCAGCCAGGGGTACCGACGGGGGGACACTGAAGCTTTCTTT
CDR3 protein: CASSQGYRRGDTEAFF

V gene: TRBV6-4
J gene: TRBJ2-6
D gene: -
clone size: few
CDR3 DNA: TGTGCCAGCAGCACCGACAGCTCTGGGGCCAACGTCCTGACTTTC
CDR3 protein: CASSTDSSGANVLTF

V gene: TRBV6-5
J gene: TRBJ2-5
D gene: -
clone size: -
CDR3 DNA: TGTGCCAGCAGTTACGGTCGGGATCGAGAGACCCAGTACTTC
CDR3 protein: CASSYGRDRETQYF

V gene: TRBV7-6
J gene: TRBJ2-7
D gene: TRBD2
clone size: -
CDR3 DNA: TGTGCCAGCAGCGGAGGACTAGCGGGAGGATACGAGCAGTACTTC
CDR3 protein: CASSGGLAGGYEQYF

V gene: TRBV30
J gene: TRBJ2-7
D gene: TRBD2
clone size: -
CDR3 DNA: TGTGCCTGGGAACCAGGGACTAGCTGGGACCGTGAGCAGTACTTC
CDR3 protein: CAWEPGTSWDREQYF